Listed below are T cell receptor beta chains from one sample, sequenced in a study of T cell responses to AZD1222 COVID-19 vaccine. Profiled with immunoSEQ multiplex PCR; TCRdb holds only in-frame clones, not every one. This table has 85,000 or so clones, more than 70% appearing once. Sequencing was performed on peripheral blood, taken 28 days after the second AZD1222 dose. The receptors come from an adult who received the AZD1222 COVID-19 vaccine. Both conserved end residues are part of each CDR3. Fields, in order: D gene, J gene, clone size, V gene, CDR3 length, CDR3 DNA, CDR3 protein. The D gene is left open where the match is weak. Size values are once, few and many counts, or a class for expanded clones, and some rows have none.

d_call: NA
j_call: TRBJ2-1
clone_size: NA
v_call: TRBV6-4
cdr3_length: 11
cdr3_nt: TGTGCCAGCAGTGTGAACAATGAGCAGTTCTTC
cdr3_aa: CASSVNNEQFF

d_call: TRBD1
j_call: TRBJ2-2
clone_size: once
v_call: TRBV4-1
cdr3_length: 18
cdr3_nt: TGCGCCAGCAGCCAGATTATAGGGGGCGATAAGGGCACCGGGGAGCTGTTTTTT
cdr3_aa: CASSQIIGGDKGTGELFF

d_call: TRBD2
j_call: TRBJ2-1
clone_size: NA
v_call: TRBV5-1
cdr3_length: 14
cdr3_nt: TGCGCCAGCAGCTGGACTAGCGGGGGAAATGAGCAGTTCTTC
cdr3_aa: CASSWTSGGNEQFF

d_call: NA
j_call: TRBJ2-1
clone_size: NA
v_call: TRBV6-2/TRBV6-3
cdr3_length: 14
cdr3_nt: TGTGCCAGCAGTTACCGGCCCCCCTACAATGAGCAGTTCTTC
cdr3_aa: CASSYRPPYNEQFF

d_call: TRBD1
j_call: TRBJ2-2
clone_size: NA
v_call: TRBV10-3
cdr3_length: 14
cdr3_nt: TGTGCCATCAGGGGACAGGCGGGCACCGGGGAGCTGTTTTTT
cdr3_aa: CAIRGQAGTGELFF

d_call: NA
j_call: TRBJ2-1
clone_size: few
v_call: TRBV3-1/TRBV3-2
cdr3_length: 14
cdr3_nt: TGTGCCAGCAGCCTACTGGGAGAACACAATGAGCAGTTCTTC
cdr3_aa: CASSLLGEHNEQFF

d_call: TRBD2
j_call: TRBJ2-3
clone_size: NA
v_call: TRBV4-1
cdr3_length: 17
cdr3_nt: TGCGCCAGCAGCCCGTCTAGCGGGGGGTCCCGCACAGATACGCAGTATTTT
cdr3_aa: CASSPSSGGSRTDTQYF

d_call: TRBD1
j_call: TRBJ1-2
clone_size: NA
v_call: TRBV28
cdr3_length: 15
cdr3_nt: TGTGCCAGCAGTTCGAGTGCAGGGGGCCACTATGGCTACACCTTC
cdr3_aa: CASSSSAGGHYGYTF

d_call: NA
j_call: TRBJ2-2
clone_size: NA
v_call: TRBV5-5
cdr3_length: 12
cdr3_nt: TGTGCCAGCAGCTTAGGGGTCGGGGAGCTGTTTTTT
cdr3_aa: CASSLGVGELFF

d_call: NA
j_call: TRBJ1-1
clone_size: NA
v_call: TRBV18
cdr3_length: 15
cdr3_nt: TGTGCCAGCTCACCCCCGACAGGTATGAACACTGAAGCTTTCTTT
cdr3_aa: CASSPPTGMNTEAFF

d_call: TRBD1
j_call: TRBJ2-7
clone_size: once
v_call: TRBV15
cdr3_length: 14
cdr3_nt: TGTGCCACCAGCAGAGATTCAACAGGGGACGAGCAGTACTTC
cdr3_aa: CATSRDSTGDEQYF

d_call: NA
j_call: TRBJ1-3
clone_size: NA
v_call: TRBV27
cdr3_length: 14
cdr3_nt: TGTGCCAGCAGTCCTCGCATCTCTGGAAACACCATATATTTT
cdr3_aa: CASSPRISGNTIYF

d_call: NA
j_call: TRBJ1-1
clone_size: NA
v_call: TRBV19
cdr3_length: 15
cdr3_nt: TGTGCCAGTAGCCGCGGGGAGGACTGGAACACTGAAGCTTTCTTT
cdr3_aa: CASSRGEDWNTEAFF